A single sample is the source of the 7 T cell receptor beta chains below, sequenced in a study of blood T cell repertoires in COVID-19. Assay used: immunoSEQ multiplex PCR; TCRdb lists only in-frame clones, some missing. The repertoire holds 250,000 or so clones, with approximately 80% as singletons. Sequencing used peripheral blood. These receptor sequences come from a man aged 25-45 years who had recovered from COVID-19.

This clone showed up just a few times. The rearrangement uses TRBV2 and TRBJ2-7; maybe TRBD2 (6 bases). Germline V gene lookup returns CDR1 SNHLY and CDR2 FYNNEI. This CDR3 comprises 16 residues. Deletions cut 2 bases from V and 4 bases from J, with 18 bases between. For the CDR3, the DNA is TGTGCCAGCAGTGAATGGTGGCAGGGCGGGGTGTACGAGCAGTACTTC. It is translated as CASSEWWQGGVYEQYF.

The gene calls are TRBV10-3 and TRBJ2-1; D ambiguous. The CDR3 consists of 12 residues. Germline CDR1 reads ENHRY; CDR2 reads SYGVKD. Trimming took 2 bases from V and 8 from J, leaving 7 bases between them. CDR3 sequence reads: CAISETIHEQFF. The CDR3 nucleotides are TGTGCCATCAGTGAGACTATACATGAGCAGTTCTTC.

The V and J genes are TRBV2 and TRBJ2-7; the match to TRBD1 covers 10 bases. The V gene end was trimmed by 5 bases and the J gene end by 6 bases; junction bases not matched to a gene: 7. This CDR3 is 14 amino acids long. Germline assignment: CDR1 SNHLY and CDR2 FYNNEI. CDR3: CASSPRDRGSEQYF. CDR3 DNA: TGTGCCAGCAGTCCCCGGGACAGGGGATCCGAGCAGTACTTC.

This clone has a count of ten or more. The chain couples TRBV4-2 to TRBJ1-6, with D unclear. The V gene lost 4 bases and the J gene lost 10 bases, with 8 bases spanning the gap. The CDR3 totals 12 residues. Germline lookup yields CDR1 LGHNA and CDR2 YNFKEQ. The CDR3 sequence: CASSPAGSPLHF. The CDR3 DNA reads as TGTGCCAGCAGCCCGGCGGGCTCACCCCTCCACTTT.

The chain employs TRBV7-9 and TRBJ2-7; 12 nucleotides align to TRBD2. V shed 4 bases and J 7 bases; nucleotides not matched to a gene: 8. The CDR3 covers 15 residues. Germline lookup yields CDR1 SEHNR and CDR2 FQNEAQ (reference sequence). In DNA, the CDR3 is TGTGCCAGCAGCTCCGGGACTAGCGGGCGGAGGGAGCAGTACTTC. Protein: CASSSGTSGRREQYF.

V usage is TRBV9 and J usage is TRBJ2-2, with D perhaps matching TRBD1 (5 bases). V was shortened by 0 bases and J by 6 bases, with 9 bases between the two germline ends. Germline V gives CDR1 SGDLS, CDR2 YYNGEE. CDR3 size: 14 residues. The CDR3 DNA reads TGTGCCAGCAGCGTAGGTGTCAGGGCCGGGGAGCTGTTTTTT. This gives the protein CASSVGVRAGELFF.

This chain links TRBV5-3 with TRBJ1-5, with a tentative D call TRBD1 (6 bases). TRBV5-3 is classed as an ORF, of uncertain function. This CDR3 contains 17 residues. V was shortened by 8 bases and J by 0 bases, with 21 bases between the two germline ends. The CDR3 region is CASGGVQGSYSNQPQHF. The CDR3 bases are TGTGCCAGCGGGGGGGTACAGGGATCTTATAGCAATCAGCCCCAGCATTTT.